The 8 T cell receptor beta chains listed next were all sequenced from one sample in a study of CXCR3-negative and CXCR3-positive naive CD8 T cells. The authors prepared UMI-labeled TRB cDNA libraries by 5' RACE. TCRdb reprocessed the 5' RACE reads, keeping one entry per CDR3 protein, no DNA. The data include 30,000 to 40,000 distinct CDR3 sequences; the top ten clones carry more than 14%. The specimen sequenced was memory CD8+ T cells from blood. The receptors come from a human donor in good health. Some clones in this sample may be carry-over from other donors' samples.

The chain carries TRBV18 and TRBJ2-7; TCRdb outputs TRBD1, but without DNA this stays unchecked. CDR3 size: 13 residues. Germline CDR1 and CDR2: KGHSH and LQKENI. CDR3 sequence: CASSPGSGGEQYF.

This chain uses TRBV3-1 with TRBJ2-7; TCRdb gives TRBD2 as the D gene, but with no DNA this cannot be confirmed. Germline V CDR1 and CDR2: LGHDT, YNNKEL (reference sequence). The CDR3 runs 15 residues. CDR3 amino acids: CASSPGLAGQYEQYF.

The chain couples TRBV7-6 to TRBJ2-7; the TCRdb D gene call, TRBD1, has no DNA to confirm it. The CDR3 runs 14 residues. Germline assignment: CDR1 SGHVS and CDR2 FNYEAQ. CDR3 region: CASSLTGRSYEQYF.

This rearrangement joins TRBV6-6 to TRBJ1-1. The CDR3 is made up of 16 amino acids. CDR1 and CDR2 from the germline V gene are MNHNY and SVGAGI (reference sequence). Here the CDR3 reads CASSQHAAAGGTEAFF.

The rearrangement uses TRBV28 and TRBJ2-7; the TCRdb D gene call, TRBD1, has no DNA to confirm it. The CDR3 loop spans 16 amino acids. From germline, CDR1 is MDHEN and CDR2 SYDVKM. The CDR3 protein is CASSDPGPISSYEQYF. Complete variable domain (other parts from reference TRBV28 and TRBJ2-7): DVKVTQSSRYLVKRTGEKVFLECVQDMDHENMFWYRQDPGLGLRLIYFSYDVKMKEKGDIPEGYSVSREKKERFSLILESASTNQTSMYLCASSDPGPISSYEQYFGPGTRLTVT.

J is TRBJ1-2 and V is TRBV29-1; TCRdb designates TRBD1, a call that cannot be tested without DNA. This CDR3 spans 13 amino acids. Per the germline V gene, CDR1 is SQVTM and CDR2 is ANQGSEA. The CDR3 sequence: CSVVSPDGHGYTF.

The chain links TRBV13 to TRBJ2-2. CDR1 and CDR2 from the germline V gene are PRHDT and FYEKMQ (reference sequence). CDR3 length equals 13 residues. CDR3 loop: CASSLVNTGELFF.

The gene calls are TRBV29-1 and TRBJ1-1; TCRdb reports TRBD1, a call that lacks DNA to check it against. The CDR3 covers 13 residues. Germline V CDR1 and CDR2: SQVTM, ANQGSEA. The CDR3 here is CSVDGGMNTEAFF. Complete variable domain (other parts from reference TRBV29-1 and TRBJ1-1): SAVISQKPSRDICQRGTSLTIQCQVDSQVTMMFWYRQQPGQSLTLIATANQGSEATYESGFVIDKFPISRPNLTFSTLTVSNMSPEDSSIYLCSVDGGMNTEAFFGQGTRLTVV.